The 7 T cell receptor beta chains in this list originate from one sample, sequenced in a study of T cells after yellow fever vaccination. TCRdb reanalysed the 5' RACE reads using MiXCR and keeps one entry per CDR3 protein. The table lists approximately 350,000 distinct CDR3 sequences, around 10% of them singletons. The starting material was PBMCs, obtained on the day of the first yellow fever vaccination. These TCRs come from a young man who received the YFV17D yellow fever vaccine.

CDR3 nucleotide sequence: TGTGCCAGCAGCTTGGCGGGGACGGGCTACGAGCAGTACTTC. It yields the protein CASSLAGTGYEQYF. The chain joins TRBV5-8 to TRBJ2-7; D could derive from TRBD1 or TRBD2 (5 bases each). Trimming pared 0 bases from V and 3 bases from J, leaving 10 bases between. The germline CDR1 and CDR2 sequences are SGHTS and YDEGEE. This CDR3 spans 14 amino acids.

This clonotype showed up just a few times. The rearrangement links TRBV5-1 to TRBJ1-1; perhaps TRBD1 as D (5 bases). CDR1 is SGHRS and CDR2 is YFSETQ in the germline V gene. This CDR3 spans 14 amino acids. The V and J ends lost 5 bases and 1 base respectively, with 12 bases between them. The CDR3 sequence is CASRHRGTNTEAFF. DNA of the CDR3: TGCGCCAGCAGGCATAGGGGAACGAACACTGAAGCTTTCTTT.

This clonotype was counted between two and nine times. The chain joins TRBV28 to TRBJ2-1; tentative D call: TRBD1 (5 bases). V gave up 9 bases and J gave up 8 bases, with 23 bases separating them. The CDR3 is 15 residues long. Looked up from germline, CDR1 is MDHEN and CDR2 is SYDVKM. CDR3 protein: CASGSLGLGQDEQFF. DNA of the CDR3: TGTGCCAGTGGCTCACTGGGGCTAGGGCAGGATGAGCAGTTCTTC.

CDR3 residues: CASSAGGPRARELFF. CDR3 in DNA: TGTGCCAGCAGCGCCGGGGGGCCCCGTGCCCGGGAGCTGTTTTTT. The chain is built from TRBV9 and TRBJ2-2; possibly TRBD2 for D (7 bases). Germline CDR1 reads SGDLS; CDR2 reads YYNGEE. The CDR3 runs to 15 residues. Trimming removed 3 bases from V and 9 bases from J, with 18 bases in between.

The gene calls are TRBV10-3 and TRBJ2-5; D may be TRBD1 (5 bases). The CDR3 runs 13 residues. In germline, CDR1 is ENHRY, CDR2 SYGVKD. Trimming pared 0 bases from V and 5 bases from J, leaving 7 bases between. The CDR3 nucleotides are TGTGCCATCAGTGAGTCGTCAGGGGAGACCCAGTACTTC. Its translation is CAISESSGETQYF.

V usage is TRBV5-1 and J usage is TRBJ2-2, with D perhaps matching TRBD1 (5 bases). Trimming pared 1 base from V and 4 bases from J, leaving 8 bases between. The CDR3 is made up of 14 amino acids. Germline lookup yields CDR1 SGHRS and CDR2 YFSETQ. The CDR3 sequence: CASSLLQGTGELFF. DNA of the CDR3: TGCGCCAGCAGCTTGCTCCAGGGCACCGGGGAGCTGTTTTTT.

This clonotype has only a few counts. The V and J genes are TRBV5-6 and TRBJ1-1; unclear D gene. V shed 3 bases and J shed 5 bases, with 8 bases lying between them. The CDR3 consists of 12 residues. Germline-derived CDR1 and CDR2 are SGHDT and YYEEEE. CDR3 nucleotide sequence: TGTGCCAGCAGCTCCCGGTGGACTGAAGCTTTCTTT. This translates into CASSSRWTEAFF.